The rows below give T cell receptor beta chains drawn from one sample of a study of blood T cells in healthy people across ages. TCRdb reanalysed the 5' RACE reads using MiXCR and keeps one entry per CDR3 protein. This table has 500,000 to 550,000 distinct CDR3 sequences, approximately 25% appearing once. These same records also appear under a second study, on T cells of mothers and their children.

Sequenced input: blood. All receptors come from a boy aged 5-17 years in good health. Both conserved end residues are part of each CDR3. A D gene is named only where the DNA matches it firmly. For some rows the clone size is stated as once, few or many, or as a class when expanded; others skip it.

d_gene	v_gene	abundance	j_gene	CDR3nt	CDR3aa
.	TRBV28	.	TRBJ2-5	TGTGCCAGCAGGCAAGCGACAGGAAAAAACCAAGAGACCCAGTACTTC	CASRQATGKNQETQYF
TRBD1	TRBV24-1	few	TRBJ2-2	TGTGCCACCAAGGGTCCCGGACAGGGAGGCACCGGGGAGCTGTTTTTT	CATKGPGQGGTGELFF
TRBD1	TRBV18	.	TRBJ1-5	TGTGCCAGCTCACCACCACCTATGACAGGGAGGAGCAATCAGCCCCAGCATTTT	CASSPPPMTGRSNQPQHF
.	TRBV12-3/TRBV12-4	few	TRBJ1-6	TGTGCCAGCAGTTTGGGCCCGGGATCACCCCTCCACTTT	CASSLGPGSPLHF
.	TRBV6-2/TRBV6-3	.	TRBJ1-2	TGTGCCAGCAGTACCCTGGGCGCCAAGGCAGGCTACACCTTC	CASSTLGAKAGYTF
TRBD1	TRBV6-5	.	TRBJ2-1	TGTGCCAGCAGTTACCAGGGGGCAGACAATGAGCAGTTCTTC	CASSYQGADNEQFF
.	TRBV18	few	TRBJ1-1	TGTGCCAGCTCACCACCGGGCGACGGAAACACTGAAGCTTTCTTT	CASSPPGDGNTEAFF
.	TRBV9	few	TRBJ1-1	TGTGCCAGCAGCGTAGGCGTAGGGGTGGGCACTGAAGCTTTCTTT	CASSVGVGVGTEAFF
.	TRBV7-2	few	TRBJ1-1	TGTGCCAGCAGCGGACGGGCAGGGAACACTGAAGCTTTCTTT	CASSGRAGNTEAFF
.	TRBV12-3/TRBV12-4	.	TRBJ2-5	TGTGCCAGCAGTTTGGGCGGCGGTCCCGGAGAGACCCAGTACTTC	CASSLGGGPGETQYF
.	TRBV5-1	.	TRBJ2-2	TGCGCCAGCAGCTCCGTAAGGGGGGGCACCGGGGAGCTGTTTTTT	CASSSVRGGTGELFF
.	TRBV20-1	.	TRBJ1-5	TGCAGTGCTACCGGGTATAGCAATCAGCCCCAGCATTTT	CSATGYSNQPQHF
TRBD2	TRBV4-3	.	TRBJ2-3	TGCGCCAGCAGCCAGAGCGGGGGGGTTTCGGATACGCAGTATTTT	CASSQSGGVSDTQYF
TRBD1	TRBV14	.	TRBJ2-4	TGTGCCAGCAGCCCGCGGACAGGATTAGCCAAAAACATTCAGTACTTC	CASSPRTGLAKNIQYF
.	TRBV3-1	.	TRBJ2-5	TGTGCCAGCAGCCCTCCTAGGGGGGACCCAGAGACCCAGTACTTC	CASSPPRGDPETQYF
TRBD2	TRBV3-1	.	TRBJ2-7	TGTGCCAGCAGCCCCCCCCTAAGCGGGAGAGCCTACGAGCAGTACTTC	CASSPPLSGRAYEQYF
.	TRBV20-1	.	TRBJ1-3	.	CSAREFGPGASSGNTIYF
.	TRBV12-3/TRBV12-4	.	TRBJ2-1	TGTGCCAGCAGTTTATATTGGGGCGATAGGAGAGGCCCGTACAATGAGCAGTTCTTC	CASSLYWGDRRGPYNEQFF
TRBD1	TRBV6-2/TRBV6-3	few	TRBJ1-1	TGTGCCAGCAGTTACTATAACAGGGGCCGATACACTGAAGCTTTCTTT	CASSYYNRGRYTEAFF
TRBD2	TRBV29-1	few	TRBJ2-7	TGCAGCGTGAGTGAGACTAGCGGGGGGTACGAGCAGTACTTC	CSVSETSGGYEQYF
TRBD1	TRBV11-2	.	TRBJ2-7	TGTGCCAGCAGCTATAAAAAACCGGGACAGAGAGCCTACGAGCAGTACTTC	CASSYKKPGQRAYEQYF
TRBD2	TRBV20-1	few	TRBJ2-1	TGCTACGTAGCGGGGGGGCCCCAGTTCTTC	CYVAGGPQFF
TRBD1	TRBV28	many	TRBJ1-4	TGTGCCAGCAGCATCCAGGGGACAGGAGAGGAAAAACTGTTTTTT	CASSIQGTGEEKLFF
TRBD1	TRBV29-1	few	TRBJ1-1	TGCAGCGTGGAAAACCGACAGGGCATCACTGAAGCTTTCTTT	CSVENRQGITEAFF
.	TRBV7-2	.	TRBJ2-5	TGTGCCAGCAGCGACCAGGGAGGCGAGGCGGAGACCCAGTACTTC	CASSDQGGEAETQYF
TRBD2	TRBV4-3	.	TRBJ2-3	TGCGCCAGCAGCCAATACGCTTCACTAGCGGGCACAGATACGCAGTATTTT	CASSQYASLAGTDTQYF
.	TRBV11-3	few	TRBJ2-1	TGTGCCAGCAGCTCTCCGACAGACAATGAGCAGTTCTTC	CASSSPTDNEQFF
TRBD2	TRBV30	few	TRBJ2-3	TGTGCCTGGTTTGGGGGGGGTTCCTCACAAGATACGCAGTATTTT	CAWFGGGSSQDTQYF
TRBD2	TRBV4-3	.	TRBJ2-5	TGCGCCAGCAGCCCAACGGGGACTAGGGGGGCCCGGGAGACCCAGTACTTC	CASSPTGTRGARETQYF
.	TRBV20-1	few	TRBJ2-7	TGCAGTGCTAAGGGTCAACGGGTAAGCTACGAGCAGTACTTC	CSAKGQRVSYEQYF
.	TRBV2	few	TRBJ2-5	TGTGCCAGCAGTGATCTTGTGGGGGGACAAGAGACCCAGTACTTC	CASSDLVGGQETQYF
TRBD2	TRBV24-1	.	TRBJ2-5	TGTGCCACCGCGGGAGCGGGGGGACAAGAGACCCAGTACTTC	CATAGAGGQETQYF
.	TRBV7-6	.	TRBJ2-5	TGTGCCAGCAGCTCGGTGGGGTATTCGGAGACCCAGTACTTC	CASSSVGYSETQYF
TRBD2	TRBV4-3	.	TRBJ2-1	TGCGCCAGCAGCCCCGGGGGGGGAGATAATGAGCAGTTCTTC	CASSPGGGDNEQFF
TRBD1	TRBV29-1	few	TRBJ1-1	TGCAGCGTCCTACGACAGGGTCGTAGGGGCACTGAAGCTTTCTTT	CSVLRQGRRGTEAFF
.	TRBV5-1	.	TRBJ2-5	TGCGCCAGCAGCTCTCAACAGGCCACCCAGTACTTC	CASSSQQATQYF
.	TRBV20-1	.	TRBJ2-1	TGCAGTGCCCATGCTAGCTCCTACAATGAGCAGTTCTTC	CSAHASSYNEQFF
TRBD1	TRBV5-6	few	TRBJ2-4	TGTGCCAGCAGCCTACAGGGGTCCAAAAACATTCAGTACTTC	CASSLQGSKNIQYF
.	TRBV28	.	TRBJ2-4	TGTGCCAGCAGTCCTATTCTCCGATCGTCCAAAAACATTCAGTACTTC	CASSPILRSSKNIQYF
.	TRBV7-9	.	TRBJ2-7	TGTGCCAGCAGAGACCGGGACGTCGCCTACGAGCAGTACTTC	CASRDRDVAYEQYF
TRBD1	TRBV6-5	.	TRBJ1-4	TGTGCCAGCAGTTGGACGGGACAGCCAAATGAAAAACTGTTTTTT	CASSWTGQPNEKLFF